One and the same sample provided the 18 T cell receptor beta chains below, sequenced in a study of T-cell memory formation after mild COVID-19. TCRdb reprocessed the 5' RACE reads with MiXCR, giving one entry per CDR3 protein. The sample shows 350,000 to 400,000 distinct CDR3 sequences, approximately 21% of them seen only once. The source material was PBMCs or a T cell subset sorted from them (not recorded which). The receptors originated from an adult woman who had mild COVID-19 (a few samples of this study predate the infection). Cell type and time point are not known.

The chain is built from TRBV7-9 and TRBJ2-5, with TRBD1 as a possible D gene (5 bases). The germline gives CDR1 SEHNR, CDR2 FQNEAQ (reference sequence). The CDR3 contains 14 residues. V dropped 1 base and J dropped 9 bases, with 15 bases sitting between them. Here the CDR3 reads CASSLETVQSAQYF. As DNA, the CDR3 is TGTGCCAGCAGCTTAGAGACAGTTCAATCGGCCCAGTACTTC.

The CDR3 reads CASSLGGSVEETQYF. The CDR3 coding sequence is TGTGCCAGCAGCCTTGGGGGAAGCGTGGAAGAGACCCAGTACTTC. The rearrangement joins TRBV4-2 to TRBJ2-5; perhaps D is TRBD1 or TRBD2 (5 bases each). CDR3 size: 15 residues. V was pared by 4 bases and J by 3 bases, with 15 bases between. Germline assignment: CDR1 LGHNA and CDR2 YNFKEQ.

The chain recombines TRBV4-3 with TRBJ2-3; 7 bases fit TRBD1. Germline trimming cut 1 base from V and 2 bases from J; bases unmatched to any gene: 9. Germline CDR1 LGHNA, CDR2 YSLEER. The CDR3 consists of 17 residues. The CDR3 loop reads CASSQASWDRSTDTQYF. Written as DNA, the CDR3 is TGCGCCAGCAGCCAAGCCTCCTGGGACAGATCCACAGATACGCAGTATTTT.

This clonotype has only one observation. The chain recombines TRBV7-9 with TRBJ1-2; no clear D. V was cut by 6 bases and J by 4 bases, with 12 bases left in between. The CDR3 has 13 amino acids. Germline assignment: CDR1 SEHNR and CDR2 FQNEAQ (reference sequence). The CDR3 here is CASRKDCSYGYTF. The CDR3 nucleotides are TGTGCCAGCAGGAAGGACTGCAGCTATGGCTACACCTTC.

This rearrangement joins TRBV18 to TRBJ2-3; D remains unclear. This CDR3 spans 14 amino acids. V dropped 0 bases and J dropped 5 bases, with 9 bases sitting between them. Germline lookup yields CDR1 KGHSH and CDR2 LQKENI. The CDR3 DNA is TGTGCCAGCTCACCACCTGACCAAAGAGATACGCAGTATTTT. Amino acids: CASSPPDQRDTQYF.

This clonotype turned up a few times. The J gene is TRBJ1-4, the V gene TRBV19; maybe TRBD1 (5 bases). V dropped 7 bases and J dropped 1 base, with 16 bases sitting between them. Per the germline V gene, CDR1 is LNHDA and CDR2 is SQIVND (reference sequence). The CDR3 has 16 residues. The chain's CDR3 is CASTQSWTITNEKLFF. CDR3 bases: TGTGCCAGTACCCAAAGTTGGACAATAACTAATGAAAAACTGTTTTTT.

CDR3 nucleotide sequence: TGTGCCAGCAGCTTTAGTGCGGGAGGGCCACATGAGCAGTTCTTC. Amino acid sequence: CASSFSAGGPHEQFF. The chain couples TRBV7-2 to TRBJ2-1; 9 bases agree with TRBD2. V shed 3 bases and J 8 bases; nucleotides not matched to a gene: 8. Germline V gene sequence: CDR1 SGHTA, CDR2 FQGNSA. This CDR3 spans 15 amino acids.

The V and J genes are TRBV7-2 and TRBJ1-2, with unresolved D. Germline V gives CDR1 SGHTA, CDR2 FQGNSA. The CDR3 has 16 amino acids. Trimming cost V 5 bases and J 5 bases, with 21 bases left between them. CDR3 coding DNA: TGTGCCAGCAGCCTCGCGGGCTCCCAAACTCTATATGGCTACACCTTC. Translating gives CASSLAGSQTLYGYTF.

J is TRBJ2-3 and V is TRBV5-1; tentative D call: TRBD1 (6 bases). V was shortened by 4 bases and J by 4 bases, with 13 bases between the two germline ends. This CDR3 has 14 residues. Germline CDR1 reads SGHRS; CDR2 reads YFSETQ. CDR3 in amino acids: CASSTGQLSDTQYF. The CDR3 region has the DNA TGCGCCAGCAGCACTGGACAGTTGTCAGATACGCAGTATTTT. Full variable domain (missing parts from reference TRBV5-1 and TRBJ2-3): KAGVTQTPRYLIKTRGQQVTLSCSPISGHRSVSWYQQTPGQGLQFLFEYFSETQRNKGNFPGRFSGRQFSNSRSEMNVSTLELGDSALYLCASSTGQLSDTQYFGPGTRLTVL.

The chain links TRBV7-3 to TRBJ2-7; 7 positions agree with TRBD2. The CDR3 has 15 amino acids. Unmatched junction bases numbered 3, after V lost 1 base and J lost 0 bases. Germline lookup yields CDR1 SGHTA and CDR2 FQGTGA. CDR3 region: CASSLNGGGSYEQYF. In DNA form, the CDR3 reads TGTGCCAGCAGCTTAAACGGCGGGGGCTCCTACGAGCAGTACTTC.

Only a few counts were recorded for this clonotype. The chain has TRBV4-3 and TRBJ1-4; D gene unclear. The V gene's germline CDR1 is LGHNA and CDR2 YSLEER. V lost 5 bases and J 1 base, leaving 11 bases between the germline ends. This CDR3 region has 15 residues. The CDR3 DNA follows: TGCGCCAGCAGCATCTGGAGGGAAACTAATGAAAAACTGTTTTTT. Its translation is CASSIWRETNEKLFF.

This clonotype was observed a handful of times. The chain has TRBV9 and TRBJ2-4; D perhaps matches TRBD2 (5 bases). The CDR3 is 16 residues long. The germline V and J ends were trimmed by 3 bases and 2 bases, with 15 bases remaining between them. Germline loops: CDR1 SGDLS, CDR2 YYNGEE. The CDR3 loop reads CASSAAPTGTKNIQYF. The CDR3 nucleotides are TGTGCCAGCAGCGCGGCTCCGACGGGGACCAAAAACATTCAGTACTTC. Variable domain in full (rest from reference TRBV9 and TRBJ2-4): DSGVTQTPKHLITATGQRVTLRCSPRSGDLSVYWYQQSLDQGLQFLIQYYNGEERAKGNILERFSAQQFPDLHSELNLSSLELGDSALYFCASSAAPTGTKNIQYFGAGTRLSVL.

This rearrangement joins TRBV9 to TRBJ2-3; possibly TRBD2 for D (5 bases). The CDR3 consists of 13 residues. Germline CDR1 is SGDLS and CDR2 is YYNGEE. Trimming removed 10 bases from V and 2 bases from J, with 14 bases in between. CDR3 sequence reads: CASNTGYTDTQYF. CDR3 sequence (DNA): TGTGCCTCTAATACGGGGTACACAGATACGCAGTATTTT.

The chain is built from TRBV5-4 and TRBJ2-1, with 10 bases lining up with TRBD2. This CDR3 comprises 16 residues. Germline CDR1 reads SGHNT; CDR2 reads YYREEE (reference sequence). Unmatched junction bases numbered 10, after V lost 4 bases and J lost 6 bases. In DNA, the CDR3 is TGTGCCAGCAGCCCAGAAAGCGGGAGGGGTCTCAATGAGCAGTTCTTC. Translation: CASSPESGRGLNEQFF.

This chain links TRBV12-3 or TRBV12-4 with TRBJ2-5; 9 nucleotides align to TRBD1. The CDR3 spans 15 residues. The J segment lost 4 bases and the V segment lost 5 bases, leaving 8 bases of the junction unmatched. The CDR3 nucleotides read TGTGCCAGCAGTCCCCGACAGGGGGTTTTAGAGACCCAGTACTTC. Encoded protein: CASSPRQGVLETQYF.

The CDR3 here is CASSYVWGLTSSYEQYF. CDR3 nucleotide sequence: TGTGCCAGCAGTTACGTCTGGGGGTTGACGAGCTCCTACGAGCAGTACTTC. The chain is built from TRBV6-2 or TRBV6-3 and TRBJ2-7; D tentatively fits TRBD1 or TRBD2 (5 bases each). Germline V CDR1 and CDR2: MNHEY, SVGEGT. Between the trimmed V and J ends, which lost 2 bases and 0 bases, there was a span of 17 bases. CDR3 length: 17 residues.

This clonotype was recorded a few times. For the CDR3, the DNA is TGTGCCAGCGTCCAGGGGGCGTACGAGCAGTACTTC. Translated: CASVQGAYEQYF. The chain recombines TRBV7-2 with TRBJ2-7, with TRBD1 identical over 8 bases. V shed 8 bases and J 4 bases; nucleotides not matched to a gene: 4. Germline V gene data show CDR1 as SGHTA and CDR2 as FQGNSA. CDR3 size: 12 residues.

J is TRBJ2-1 and V is TRBV5-1; the D gene is possibly TRBD2 (5 bases). V lost 1 base and J 8 bases, leaving 13 bases between the germline ends. Germline values: CDR1 SGHRS, CDR2 YFSETQ. The CDR3 has 14 amino acids. The CDR3 bases are TGCGCCAGCAGCTTGTCACCTACAGCGGATGAGCAGTTCTTC. It encodes CASSLSPTADEQFF.